The entry below gives a single TCR beta chain sequence along with its context. This specimen belongs to a study of CD8 T cells in Susac syndrome. RNA, at about 0.45 to 1 ug, was reverse transcribed with random hexamers. TCRdb reanalysed the immunoSEQ multiplex PCR reads using MiXCR and keeps one entry per CDR3 protein. Of about 150,000 distinct CDR3 sequences listed, 95% are singletons. The ends were cut back, 4 bases at V and 9 bases at J, with 13 bases in the middle. This CDR3 spans 14 amino acids. CDR1 is LGHDT and CDR2 is YNNKEL in the germline V gene (reference sequence). This chain links TRBV3-1 with TRBJ1-6; D is undetermined. The sample taken for sequencing was CD8+ T cells from PBMCs. This clonotype was sampled from a human donor with multiple sclerosis. The CDR3: CASSPDLGASPLHF. Written as DNA, the CDR3 is TGTGCCAGCAGCCCTGACCTCGGCGCTTCACCCCTCCACTTT.